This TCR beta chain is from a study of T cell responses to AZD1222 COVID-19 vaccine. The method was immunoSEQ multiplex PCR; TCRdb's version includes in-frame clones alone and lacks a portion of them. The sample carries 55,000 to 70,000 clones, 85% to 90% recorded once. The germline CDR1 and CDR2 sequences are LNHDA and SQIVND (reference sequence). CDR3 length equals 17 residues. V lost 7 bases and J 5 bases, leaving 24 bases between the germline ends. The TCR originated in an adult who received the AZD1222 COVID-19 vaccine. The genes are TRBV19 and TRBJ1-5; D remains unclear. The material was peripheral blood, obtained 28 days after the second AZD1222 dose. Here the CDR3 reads CASMGNIVGRRHQPQHF. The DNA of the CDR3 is TGTGCCAGTATGGGGAATATTGTCGGGCGCCGCCATCAGCCCCAGCATTTT.